This passage covers 15 T cell receptor beta chains from one sample sequenced in a study of T cell clonality in common variable immunodeficiency (dated by TCRdb to 2015 to 2017). Their recognized antigens are unknown. Points the paper makes about the study in general: CVID TCRbeta sequences reportedly showed fewer deletions and N-nucleotide insertions and lacked highly modified clones with 13 or more V deletions.

Receptor libraries were prepared by the immunoSEQ multiplex PCR assay. Imported from immuneACCESS, the table was reduced by TCRdb to in-frame sequences with V and J called. These copies leave out some clones; in studies compared against another copy, an unresolved V gene accounts for under half, and the cause of the remainder is not known. This sample includes 25,000 to 30,000 clones, and none of them was observed just once. Of the sample, 3.1% falls within the top ten clones. Sequencing was done on a sample of peripheral blood mononuclear cells. These receptor sequences come from a human donor with common variable immunodeficiency.

This clone has at least ten counts. The read ends 3 residues early relative to the CDR3; the germline J gene fills the gap. The chain has TRBV7-2 and TRBJ1-4, with D maybe TRBD1 (6 bases). CDR3 length: 14 residues. Trimming pared 2 bases from V and 8 bases from J, leaving 12 bases between. CDR1 is SGHTA, CDR2 FQGNSA, per germline. The CDR3 loop reads CASSLTRGGEKLFF. The covered CDR3 bases are TGTGCCAGCAGCTTAACCAGGGGAGGCGAAAAA.

Of note for this clone: Read sequence stops 3 residues before the CDR3 end, and the germline J gene provides the missing end. The V call is TRBV7-6, the J call TRBJ2-5, with 7 bases aligning to TRBD2. CDR3 length: 16 amino acids. The germline gives CDR1 SGHVS, CDR2 FNYEAQ. Trimming removed 5 bases from V and 1 base from J; junction bases left unmatched: 10. The CDR3 sequence is CASSLASGAPQETQYF. CDR3 DNA (partial): TGTGCCAGCAGCCTCGCCAGCGGGGCCCCCCAAGAGACC.

Points on this clone: The read terminates 3 residues before the CDR3 end, so the remaining end is supplied by the germline J gene. This chain links TRBV30 with TRBJ1-1, with D hard to call. CDR1 and CDR2 (germline): GTSNPN, SVGIG (reference sequence). The V gene lost 4 bases and the J gene lost 3 bases, with 9 bases spanning the gap. The CDR3 runs to 12 residues. CDR3 region: CAWNWAYTEAFF. CDR3 bases read: TGTGCCTGGAATTGGGCCTACACTGAA.

Remarks on this clone: The CDR3 extends 3 residues past the end of the read, so its final part is completed from the germline J gene. V usage is TRBV18 and J usage is TRBJ2-5; TRBD1 matches 9 bases. V shed 4 bases and J 6 bases; nucleotides not matched to a gene: 12. The CDR3 contains 16 residues. Germline CDR1 reads KGHSH; CDR2 reads LQKENI. The CDR3 sequence: CASSLGQGKSWKTQYF. The CDR3 bases that were read are TGTGCCAGCTCACTAGGACAGGGGAAAAGTTGGAAGACC.

This clone occurred a few times. Sequencing ends 3 residues short of the CDR3 end; the germline J gene provides the rest. The chain is built from TRBV19 and TRBJ1-1, with a weak D call TRBD1 (6 bases). Germline CDR1 and CDR2: LNHDA and SQIVND (reference sequence). V was trimmed by 4 bases and J by 6 bases, leaving 15 bases between them. This CDR3 contains 14 residues. The CDR3 loop reads CASSKADRTAEAFF. The DNA read from the CDR3 is TGTGCCAGTAGTAAGGCGGACAGAACCGCTGAA.

Regarding this clone: The read gets to within 3 residues of the CDR3 end, and the germline J gene fills in the rest. The rearrangement joins TRBV18 to TRBJ2-7, with TRBD1 matching over 7 bases. The CDR3 extends over 15 amino acids. CDR1 and CDR2 (germline): KGHSH, LQKENI. Trimming removed 2 bases from V and 6 bases from J; junction bases left unmatched: 10. The covered CDR3 bases are TGTGCCAGCTCACCAACCCCACGGACAGGAGCCGAG. This sequence encodes CASSPTPRTGAE. The whole CDR3 is CASSPTPRTGAEQYF.

Regarding this clone: The sequenced fragment ends 3 residues before the CDR3 boundary, so the rest is inferred from the germline J gene. The chain links TRBV30 to TRBJ2-5, with unresolved D. CDR3 size: 14 residues. Germline lookup yields CDR1 GTSNPN and CDR2 SVGIG (reference sequence). With 0 bases removed from V and 4 bases from J, the gap between germline ends came to 12 bases. Partial CDR3 DNA: TGTGCCTGGAGTGTATCCGCACAGCCAGAGACC. Its protein is CAWSVSAQPET. The whole CDR3 sequence is CAWSVSAQPETQYF. The whole variable domain, filled in from reference TRBV30 and TRBJ2-5, reads SQTIHQWPATLVQPVGSPLSLECTVEGTSNPNLYWYRQAAGRGLQLLFYSVGIGQISSEVPQNLSASRPQDRQFILSSKKLLLSDSGFYLCAWSVSAQPETQYFGPGTRLLVL.

This clone was detected many times. The sequenced fragment ends 3 residues before the CDR3 boundary, so the rest is inferred from the germline J gene. The chain carries TRBV29-1 and TRBJ2-7, with 11 bases lining up with TRBD2. The CDR3 is 14 residues long. The J segment lost 2 bases and the V segment lost 6 bases, leaving 6 bases of the junction unmatched. Germline CDR1 is SQVTM and CDR2 is ANQGSEA. The covered CDR3 bases are TGCAGCGTAGAGACTAGCGGGGTGCCCTACGAG. The encoded protein is CSVETSGVPYE. The CDR3 reads in full as CSVETSGVPYEQYF.

This clone was counted only a few times. From the germline J gene comes the end of the CDR3, since the read stops 3 residues before it. V and J are TRBV7-2 and TRBJ2-7; D might be TRBD2 (6 bases). The CDR3 extends over 16 amino acids. Germline CDR1 and CDR2: SGHTA and FQGNSA. The germline V and J ends were trimmed by 0 bases and 1 base, with 13 bases remaining between them. CDR3 residues: CASSLAAGPGSYEQYF. The sequenced CDR3 bases are TGTGCCAGCAGCTTAGCGGCGGGGCCCGGATCCTACGAG.

In regard to this clone: One base away lies a much larger clone, so this may be a sequencing read error. The read ends 3 residues early relative to the CDR3; the germline J gene fills the gap. Other DNA sequences of this sample code for an identical CDR3. The gene calls are TRBV6-1 and TRBJ2-5; a weak D match, TRBD1 (5 bases). The CDR3 totals 14 residues. Germline CDR1 MNHNS, CDR2 SASEGT. The V end lost 2 bases, the J end lost 1 base, and 8 bases lay between the germline ends. The DNA read from the CDR3 is TGTGCCAGCAGTGAAAGCAGGGCCCAAGAGACC. Amino acids: CASSESRAQET. The CDR3 reads in full as CASSESRAQETQYF.

This clone was seen repeatedly, ten times or more. The read ends 3 residues shy of where the CDR3 ends; the end is completed using the germline J gene. The J gene is TRBJ2-6, the V gene TRBV5-1; 11 bases align to TRBD1. Trimming cost V 7 bases and J 2 bases; bases outside gene matches: 8. CDR1 SGHRS and CDR2 YFSETQ come from the germline V gene. The CDR3 sequence is 17 residues long. The DNA read from the CDR3 is TGCGCCAGCCGGGGGGGACAGGGGGGAACTGGGGCCAACGTC. Protein sequence: CASRGGQGGTGANV. The whole CDR3 protein is CASRGGQGGTGANVLTF.

The CDR3 loop is CASSLHRNTEAFF. Incomplete CDR3 DNA: TGTGCCAGCAGCTTACACAGGAACACTGAA. The chain links TRBV7-2 to TRBJ1-1; D not resolved. With the read ending 3 residues before the CDR3 end, the germline J gene is used to fill in that end. V shed 2 bases and J shed 1 base, with 5 bases lying between them. The germline V gene has CDR1 SGHTA and CDR2 FQGNSA. The CDR3 has 13 residues.

This clone has more than one count but fewer than ten. Read data end 3 residues before the CDR3 end; the end is taken from the germline J gene. The V and J genes are TRBV11-1 and TRBJ2-7; D is perhaps TRBD1 (6 bases). Germline V gene lookup returns CDR1 SGHAT and CDR2 FQDESV (reference sequence). Deletions cut 1 base from V and 0 bases from J, with 10 bases between. This CDR3 is built from 15 residues. CDR3 sequence: CASSLDRTVSYEQYF. CDR3 DNA, as far as it was read: TGTGCCAGCAGCTTAGACCGGACAGTCTCCTACGAG.

This clone was observed a handful of times. The CDR3 end is not reached by the read, which stops 3 residues before it; the germline J gene fills it in. This rearrangement joins TRBV5-1 to TRBJ2-3, with D possibly TRBD1 on 6 matching bases. CDR1 is SGHRS, CDR2 YFSETQ, per germline. This CDR3 contains 14 residues. Deletions cut 8 bases from V and 0 bases from J, with 13 bases between. CDR3 amino acids: CASTGLTSTDTQYF. The covered CDR3 bases are TGCGCCAGTACAGGGCTTACTAGCACAGATACG.

There are a few counts of this clone. The read finishes 3 residues shy of the CDR3 end, and the germline J gene is used to complete it. This rearrangement joins TRBV5-1 to TRBJ2-1; D gene uncertain. The CDR3 is 16 residues long. V lost 4 bases to trimming and J lost 0 bases, with 14 bases between them. The V gene's germline CDR1 is SGHRS and CDR2 YFSETQ. The CDR3 spells CASSAVAPSSYNEQFF. CDR3 DNA, as far as it was read: TGCGCCAGCAGCGCGGTGGCCCCAAGCTCCTACAATGAG.